This T cell receptor (beta chain) was sequenced in a study of control samples from healthy donors and cancer patients. The CDR3 runs to 14 residues. Deletions cut 4 bases from V and 6 bases from J, with 18 bases between. Looked up from germline, CDR1 is SQVTM and CDR2 is ANQGSEA. Repertoires were generated with immunoSEQ multiplex PCR, while TCRdb's copy carries only in-frame clones and drops some. The repertoire holds about 130,000 clones, with approximately 92% as singletons. Sequencing was carried out using blood. The receptor was isolated from a man aged 18-30 years in good health. This chain uses TRBV29-1 with TRBJ1-1; D gene unclear. CDR3 loop: CSVAKVKRDSEAFF. CDR3 sequence (DNA): TGCAGCGTTGCTAAAGTGAAACGGGATTCTGAAGCTTTCTTT.